The 31 T cell receptor beta chains presented below share a single source sample, sequenced in a study of beta chain features in type 1 diabetes (dated by TCRdb to 2017 to 2018). The method was the immunoSEQ multiplex PCR assay. The entire amount of isolated RNA was reverse transcribed using the High Capacity cDNA Reverse Transcription Kit, so the sequenced TCRB transcripts were expressed ones. This immuneACCESS table, as held by TCRdb, lists in-frame sequences with V and J called but not all clones. Of the missing ones, under half trace to an unresolved V gene in checked studies; the others have no known cause. The sample includes roughly 290,000 clones, with roughly 15% observed a single time. The leading ten clones occupy 0.015% to 0.017% of the sample. Their antigen targets remain unknown. Overall study outcomes, separate from this receptor: In all four CD4+ subsets, TCRB CDR3 length was moderately but significantly shorter in type 1 diabetes patients.

Sequenced input: naive CD4+ T cells from blood. Sample cell subset or site, as interpreted from the label and publication: true naive CD4+ T cells. These receptors all stem from a man between 18 and 35 years old with type 1 diabetes.

In this sample, this clone turned up once. One end of the junction does not line up with germline, which may come from a read error. J is TRBJ2-2 and V is TRBV7-2; possible D gene TRBD2, 5 bases. This CDR3 is 16 amino acids long. CDR1 SGHTA and CDR2 FQGNSA come from the germline V gene. The CDR3 coding sequence is TGTGCCAGCAGCTTAGGCTCGGGCGGCAACACCGGGGAGCTGCTTTTT. Translating it yields CASSLGSGGNTGELLF.

This clone was counted only a few times. The rearrangement uses TRBV5-6 and TRBJ2-7; D is ambiguous. In germline, CDR1 is SGHDT, CDR2 YYEEEE. Trimming cost V 2 bases and J 0 bases, with 12 bases left between them. This CDR3 region has 15 residues. The CDR3 protein is CASSFGRPSSYEQYF. In DNA form, the CDR3 reads TGTGCCAGCAGCTTTGGCAGGCCAAGCTCCTACGAGCAGTACTTC. Variable domain in full (rest from reference TRBV5-6 and TRBJ2-7): DAGVTQSPTHLIKTRGQQVTLRCSPKSGHDTVSWYQQALGQGPQFIFQYYEEEERQRGNFPDRFSGHQFPNYSSELNVNALLLGDSALYLCASSFGRPSSYEQYFGPGTRLTVT.

V and J are TRBV11-2 and TRBJ2-7; the D is unclear. Germline-derived CDR1 and CDR2 are SGHAT and FQNNGV. With 5 bases removed from V and 5 bases from J, the gap between germline ends came to 10 bases. The CDR3 runs 12 residues. The CDR3 DNA is TGTGCCAGCAGCCGGATGCAGGACGAGCAGTACTTC. This codes for CASSRMQDEQYF.

This clone was seen only a few times. The V and J genes are TRBV11-2 and TRBJ2-2; TRBD1 agrees at 9 bases. Germline CDR1 SGHAT, CDR2 FQNNGV. Trimming cost V 3 bases and J 6 bases; bases outside gene matches: 5. The CDR3 is 15 residues long. The CDR3 DNA is TGTGCCAGCAGCTTTACAGGGGGCTCAGCCGGGGAGCTGTTTTTT. The encoded protein is CASSFTGGSAGELFF.

This clone was counted only a few times. The J gene is TRBJ2-7, the V gene TRBV28, with TRBD2 matching over 7 bases. With 5 bases clipped from V and 5 bases from J, the junction kept 12 bases outside the gene matches. CDR1 and CDR2 from the germline V gene are MDHEN and SYDVKM. This CDR3 is 15 amino acids long. The CDR3 DNA follows: TGTGCCAGCAGTCCCGGTTGGAACAGCGGGGACGAGCAGTACTTC. Its protein product is CASSPGWNSGDEQYF.

V gene TRBV30 combines with J gene TRBJ1-1; D not resolved. V lost 2 bases to trimming and J lost 3 bases, with 13 bases between them. The CDR3 spans 14 residues. The germline V gene has CDR1 GTSNPN and CDR2 SVGIG (reference sequence). CDR3 protein: CAWSFRSGYTEAFF. The CDR3 DNA is TGTGCCTGGAGTTTTCGGTCGGGTTACACTGAAGCTTTCTTT.

The chain employs TRBV11-2 and TRBJ2-1; D is perhaps TRBD1 (6 bases). Germline assignment: CDR1 SGHAT and CDR2 FQNNGV. The CDR3 spans 14 residues. V gave up 11 bases and J gave up 0 bases, with 14 bases separating them. The CDR3 DNA follows: TGTGCCTCCCAGGGGACAAGCTCCTACAATGAGCAGTTCTTC. It encodes CASQGTSSYNEQFF. Looking up the rest from reference TRBV11-2 and TRBJ2-1 gives the full variable domain: EAGVAQSPRYKIIEKRQSVAFWCNPISGHATLYWYQQILGQGPKLLIQFQNNGVVDDSQLPKDRFSAERLKGVDSTLKIQPAKLEDSAVYLCASQGTSSYNEQFFGPGTRLTVL.

This clone was recorded once. This chain links TRBV7-9 with TRBJ2-7, with 8 bases identical to TRBD2. Germline values: CDR1 SEHNR, CDR2 FQNEAQ (reference sequence). J lost 12 bases, V lost 7 bases, and 20 bases had no gene match. The CDR3 covers 15 residues. CDR3 sequence reads: CASNGWVAGSSLLYF. In nucleotides, the CDR3 is TGTGCCAGCAACGGGTGGGTAGCGGGATCGTCACTCTTGTACTTC. The entire variable domain, with the rest obtained from reference TRBV7-9 and TRBJ2-7, is as follows: DTGVSQNPRHKITKRGQNVTFRCDPISEHNRLYWYRQTLGQGPEFLTYFQNEAQLEKSRLLSDRFSAERPKGSFSTLEIQRTEQGDSAMYLCASNGWVAGSSLLYFGPGTRLTVT.

This clone was detected only a few times. The chain carries TRBV25-1 and TRBJ2-5; possibly TRBD1 for D (6 bases). Germline CDR1 and CDR2: MGHDK and SYGVNS. Trimming took 3 bases from V and 5 from J, leaving 10 bases between them. The CDR3 is made up of 13 amino acids. The chain's CDR3 is CASSEYREETQYF. CDR3 DNA: TGTGCCAGCAGTGAGTACAGGGAGGAGACCCAGTACTTC.

This chain links TRBV6-6 with TRBJ2-5, with D perhaps matching TRBD2 (5 bases). The CDR3 is 16 residues long. With 8 bases removed from V and 5 bases from J, the gap between germline ends came to 24 bases. CDR1 is MNHNY and CDR2 is SVGAGI in the germline V gene (reference sequence). The CDR3 DNA reads as TGTGCCAGCTCCCAAGGACTGCGGTTAATTAAGGAGACCCAGTACTTC. It yields the protein CASSQGLRLIKETQYF.

The J gene is TRBJ1-3, the V gene TRBV4-3; 9 nucleotides match TRBD1. The CDR3 is 14 residues long. The germline V gene has CDR1 LGHNA and CDR2 YSLEER. Germline trimming cut 5 bases from V and 7 bases from J; bases unmatched to any gene: 6. CDR3 nucleotides: TGCGCCAGCAGCGTAAGGGACAGGGCGAACACCATATATTTT. Protein: CASSVRDRANTIYF.

CDR3 nucleotides: TGTGCCACCGGACAGGGGACCTACGAGCAGTACTTC. This encodes CATGQGTYEQYF. The genes are TRBV6-5 and TRBJ2-7; 9 bases map to TRBD1. There are 12 residues in the CDR3. CDR1 and CDR2 (germline): MNHEY, SVGAGI. The junction had 3 bases not matched to a gene; V was cut back by 10 bases and J by 2 bases.

This rearrangement joins TRBV7-9 to TRBJ2-7; 9 bases line up with TRBD2. V shed 0 bases and J 4 bases; nucleotides not matched to a gene: 1. Per the germline V gene, CDR1 is SEHNR and CDR2 is FQNEAQ (reference sequence). The CDR3 totals 14 residues. CDR3 sequence (DNA): TGTGCCAGCAGCTTAGCGACTAGCGGTTACGAGCAGTACTTC. Translating gives CASSLATSGYEQYF.

This chain links TRBV6-5 with TRBJ2-2; 7 nucleotides line up with TRBD2. J was trimmed by 6 bases and V by 0 bases; bases with no gene match: 7. CDR1 and CDR2 (germline): MNHEY, SVGAGI. This CDR3 contains 16 residues. The CDR3 nucleotides are TGTGCCAGCAGTTACTCGGGGAGGGCCAATCCCGGGGAGCTGTTTTTT. Translated, it gives CASSYSGRANPGELFF.

In this sample, this clone turned up a few times. This sample includes further DNA sequences coding for the same CDR3. This rearrangement joins TRBV10-3 to TRBJ2-5; possible D gene TRBD1, 6 bases. V lost 10 bases and J 0 bases, leaving 9 bases between the germline ends. Germline assignment: CDR1 ENHRY and CDR2 SYGVKD. The CDR3 loop spans 12 amino acids. In DNA, the CDR3 is TGTGCCACCCGACAGGACCAAGAGACCCAGTACTTC. Protein: CATRQDQETQYF.

On this clone: Other DNA sequences in the same sample also yield this CDR3. The rearrangement joins TRBV30 to TRBJ1-5; D is unclear. The V gene's germline CDR1 is GTSNPN and CDR2 SVGIG (reference sequence). With 0 bases removed from V and 3 bases from J, the gap between germline ends came to 6 bases. The CDR3 sequence is 13 residues long. CDR3 nucleotide sequence: TGTGCCTGGAGTGTGGGCCTCAATCAGCCCCAGCATTTT. This codes for CAWSVGLNQPQHF.

The table lists this clone with a few counts. CDR3 nucleotide sequence: TGTGCCAGCAGCTTAGCTAGTCGGTACGAGCAGTACTTC. Translating it yields CASSLASRYEQYF. J is TRBJ2-7 and V is TRBV7-2; D gene ambiguous. The CDR3 extends over 13 amino acids. V was cut by 0 bases and J by 4 bases, with 7 bases left in between. Germline V gene data show CDR1 as SGHTA and CDR2 as FQGNSA. The full variable domain, with the rest looked up from reference TRBV7-2 and TRBJ2-7, is GAGVSQSPSNKVTEKGKDVELRCDPISGHTALYWYRQSLGQGLEFLIYFQGNSAPDKSGLPSDRFSAERTGGSVSTLTIQRTQQEDSAVYLCASSLASRYEQYFGPGTRLTVT.

The chain combines TRBV6-5 with TRBJ2-3, with D uncertain. Trimming shortened V by 6 bases and J by 6 bases, and 7 bases separated the two germline ends. Germline lookup yields CDR1 MNHEY and CDR2 SVGAGI. CDR3 size: 11 residues. CDR3 amino acids: CASSQLDTQYF. The CDR3 region has the DNA TGTGCCAGCAGCCAATTGGATACGCAGTATTTT.

V usage is TRBV11-2 and J usage is TRBJ2-3; 8 positions agree with TRBD2. Per germline, CDR1 SGHAT and CDR2 FQNNGV. The CDR3 spans 13 residues. V dropped 8 bases and J dropped 1; count of bases not matched to a gene: 2. The CDR3 DNA sequence: TGTGCCAGCGGAGCGGGGGGCACAGATACGCAGTATTTT. Amino acid sequence: CASGAGGTDTQYF.

In its sample, this clone was seen a few times. The V and J genes are TRBV5-4 and TRBJ2-5, with 7 bases matching TRBD1. V shed 2 bases and J 5 bases; nucleotides not matched to a gene: 12. Germline V gives CDR1 SGHNT, CDR2 YYREEE (reference sequence). The CDR3 is 16 residues long. This chain's CDR3 is CASSLPTGVGEETQYF. The CDR3 DNA is TGTGCCAGCAGCTTACCCACAGGGGTAGGAGAGGAGACCCAGTACTTC. The whole variable domain, filled in from reference TRBV5-4 and TRBJ2-5, reads ETGVTQSPTHLIKTRGQQVTLRCSSQSGHNTVSWYQQALGQGPQFIFQYYREEENGRGNFPPRFSGLQFPNYSSELNVNALELDDSALYLCASSLPTGVGEETQYFGPGTRLLVL.

The rearrangement links TRBV7-2 to TRBJ2-1, with D possibly TRBD2 on 5 matching bases. The CDR3 sequence is 10 residues long. The germline gives CDR1 SGHTA, CDR2 FQGNSA. Trimming pared 8 bases from V and 9 bases from J, leaving 8 bases between. In nucleotides, the CDR3 is TGTGCCAGCGGACTCAGTGAGCAGTTCTTC. This sequence encodes CASGLSEQFF.

The chain links TRBV29-1 to TRBJ1-2; D ambiguous. The germline V gene encodes CDR1 SQVTM and CDR2 ANQGSEA. V was pared by 3 bases and J by 8 bases, with 16 bases between. This CDR3 spans 13 amino acids. The DNA for the CDR3 is TGCAGCGTTGATGTTGGACTCCTGGGCGGCTACACCTTC. Translating it yields CSVDVGLLGGYTF.

This chain links TRBV25-1 with TRBJ1-1; D might be TRBD1 (5 bases). Germline CDR1 reads MGHDK; CDR2 reads SYGVNS. The CDR3 extends over 15 amino acids. V was shortened by 3 bases and J by 0 bases, with 11 bases between the two germline ends. CDR3 loop: CASSDEETVNTEAFF. As DNA, the CDR3 is TGTGCCAGCAGTGATGAAGAGACAGTGAACACTGAAGCTTTCTTT.

The V call is TRBV6-6, the J call TRBJ2-3; unclear D gene. Germline V gene lookup returns CDR1 MNHNY and CDR2 SVGAGI (reference sequence). Trimming removed 5 bases from V and 8 bases from J, with 11 bases in between. The length of the CDR3 is 12 residues. DNA for the CDR3: TGTGCCAGCAGTGATCAGTCGGGTACGCAGTATTTT. Its translation is CASSDQSGTQYF.

This chain uses TRBV7-2 with TRBJ2-3; D is unclear. CDR3 length: 13 amino acids. Trimming removed 1 base at V and 0 bases at J, with 2 bases between. Germline CDR1 SGHTA, CDR2 FQGNSA. In DNA form, the CDR3 reads TGTGCCAGCAGCTTAGTAAGCACAGATACGCAGTATTTT. Residues: CASSLVSTDTQYF.

This chain links TRBV29-1 with TRBJ1-2; 8 bases are a match to TRBD1. CDR3 length equals 12 residues. The J segment lost 2 bases and the V segment lost 7 bases, leaving 3 bases of the junction unmatched. In germline, CDR1 is SQVTM, CDR2 ANQGSEA. The DNA of the CDR3 is TGCAGCGCCGGACAGGGAAACTATGGCTACACCTTC. Translated: CSAGQGNYGYTF.

This clone showed up just a few times. This chain links TRBV18 with TRBJ2-7, with a possible D match to TRBD2 (5 bases). The CDR3 runs to 14 residues. V was cut by 6 bases and J by 4 bases, with 16 bases left in between. Germline V CDR1 and CDR2: KGHSH, LQKENI. CDR3 coding DNA: TGTGCCAGCTCCCCGCGACGAGCGGAGTACGAGCAGTACTTC. Encoded protein: CASSPRRAEYEQYF.

The chain has TRBV25-1 and TRBJ2-1; 7 positions agree with TRBD1. From germline, CDR1 is MGHDK and CDR2 SYGVNS. Germline trimming cut 4 bases from V and 3 bases from J; bases unmatched to any gene: 12. This CDR3 has 17 amino acids. The CDR3 DNA reads TGTGCCAGCAGTGGACGACAGGGAATAGGAATCTACAATGAGCAGTTCTTC. Its protein is CASSGRQGIGIYNEQFF.

This rearrangement joins TRBV11-2 to TRBJ1-1; the match to TRBD1 covers 8 bases. V shed 1 base, J shed 1 base, and the junction held 8 bases outside the gene matches. This CDR3 has 17 residues. From germline, CDR1 is SGHAT and CDR2 FQNNGV. CDR3 sequence: CASSLVGSGTGNTEAFF. The CDR3 DNA follows: TGTGCCAGCAGCTTAGTAGGTTCCGGGACAGGGAACACTGAAGCTTTCTTT.

This clone was observed a few times. V gene TRBV2 combines with J gene TRBJ1-1; D not certain. CDR1 is SNHLY, CDR2 FYNNEI, per germline. The CDR3 extends over 13 amino acids. Trimming stripped 5 bases from V and 5 bases from J, with 12 bases between. The CDR3 loop is CASSTDPGTEAFF. CDR3 nucleotides: TGTGCCAGCAGTACAGATCCGGGGACTGAAGCTTTCTTT.

This clone was detected a few times. The J gene is TRBJ2-2, the V gene TRBV4-1; 8 bases are a match to TRBD1. Germline values: CDR1 MGHRA, CDR2 YSYEKL. The CDR3 has 14 amino acids. V gave up 3 bases and J gave up 3 bases; unmatched junction bases: 0. The CDR3 DNA reads TGCGCCAGCAGCCAGGGACAGGACACCGGGGAGCTGTTTTTT. This translates into CASSQGQDTGELFF.